A selection of T cell receptor beta chains follows, all from one sample in a study of T cell changes during pregnancy in multiple sclerosis. Clones were read by immunoSEQ multiplex PCR, and TCRdb kept only the in-frame ones, dropping some. This table holds some 43,000 clones, around 92% found once. This sample comprised CD8+ T cells from peripheral blood mononuclear cells, obtained in the third trimester of pregnancy. These receptors were obtained from a female donor with multiple sclerosis, enrolled in a pregnancy study. CDR3s include the opening cysteine and the closing phenylalanine or tryptophan. A D gene is named only where the DNA matches it firmly. Rows give clone size only sometimes, using once, few, many, or a class for an expanded clone.

TRBV27	once	TRBD1	TRBJ2-7	CASSVRQGEQYF	TGTGCCAGCAGTGTACGACAGGGGGAGCAGTACTTC
TRBV5-6	NA	NA	TRBJ1-1	CASSLFGTEAFF	TGTGCCAGCAGCTTGTTCGGGACTGAAGCTTTCTTT
TRBV9	NA	TRBD2	TRBJ2-7	CASSRRERIHEQYF	TGTGCCAGCAGCAGGCGGGAGAGGATCCACGAGCAGTACTTC
TRBV2	NA	TRBD1	TRBJ1-1	CASRDRGAEAFF	TGTGCCAGCCGCGACAGGGGCGCTGAAGCTTTCTTT
TRBV19	NA	NA	TRBJ1-4	CASSQARVNNEKLFF	TGTGCCAGTAGTCAAGCCCGCGTCAATAATGAAAAACTGTTTTTT
TRBV7-8	NA	TRBD2	TRBJ2-5	CASSFLSAGVETQYF	TGTGCCAGCAGCTTCCTCTCCGCGGGAGTGGAGACCCAGTACTTC
TRBV7-9	NA	TRBD1	TRBJ2-7	CASSLWDSTYEQYF	TGTGCCAGCAGCTTATGGGACAGTACCTACGAGCAGTACTTC
TRBV28	NA	NA	TRBJ1-2	CASSPEGGDYGYTF	TGTGCCAGCAGTCCAGAGGGGGGGGACTATGGCTACACCTTC
TRBV15	NA	TRBD2	TRBJ2-4	CATSREGGVAGGPSAKNIQYF	TGTGCCACCAGCAGAGAAGGAGGAGTAGCGGGAGGGCCCTCGGCCAAAAACATTCAGTACTTC
TRBV28	NA	NA	TRBJ1-4	CASSPQGHTARELFF	TGTGCCAGCAGTCCTCAGGGCCACACCGCACGGGAACTGTTTTTT
TRBV11-3	NA	NA	TRBJ2-1	CASSLVPEGSNEQFF	TGTGCCAGCAGCTTAGTACCGGAGGGAAGCAATGAGCAGTTCTTC
TRBV19	NA	NA	TRBJ2-3	CASNGGATDTQYF	TGTGCCTCTAACGGGGGAGCGACAGATACGCAGTATTTT
TRBV5-1	NA	NA	TRBJ2-7	CASSLARGNEQYF	TGCGCCAGCAGCTTGGCCCGGGGGAACGAGCAGTACTTC
TRBV29-1	NA	TRBD1	TRBJ2-1	CSAEGGGYNEQFF	TGCAGCGCCGAAGGGGGCGGATACAATGAGCAGTTCTTC
TRBV2	NA	TRBD1	TRBJ2-5	CASRARTGTSETQYF	TGTGCCAGCAGGGCCCGGACAGGGACTTCAGAGACCCAGTACTTC
TRBV5-6	NA	TRBD1	TRBJ2-3	CASSLPTLDRGSTDTQYF	TGTGCCAGCAGCTTGCCAACCTTGGACAGGGGGAGCACAGATACGCAGTATTTT
TRBV6-5	NA	TRBD1	TRBJ2-7	CASSYGDSPTYEQYF	TGTGCCAGCAGTTACGGGGACAGCCCTACCTACGAGCAGTACTTC